This T cell receptor (beta chain) was found in a study of chemoradiotherapy in HPV16-positive cancers. Using immunoSEQ multiplex PCR, the repertoire was profiled, and TCRdb retains in-frame clones only, with some absent. The sample shows approximately 50,000 clones, about nine tenths of them seen only once. This CDR3 spans 15 amino acids. The V gene's germline CDR1 is GTSNPN and CDR2 SVGIG (reference sequence). V lost 1 base to trimming and J lost 8 bases; unmatched junction nucleotides: 11. As to this clone: Antigen: not known.

Study-level findings and limits: During treatment, candidate HPV-specific clones and E7-related motifs expanded in tumor. Only a couple of HPV16-positive patients supplied the functional HPV-specificity definition. In HPV16-positive patients, HPV-responsive T-cell expansion tracked better recurrence-free survival.

Repeated repertoire sampling spanned the course of chemoradiotherapy. The V gene is TRBV30, the J gene TRBJ2-1; 7 bases line up with TRBD1. The sample in question was blood, obtained from a patient who underwent chemoradiotherapy. The receptor's source is a human donor with HPV-associated anogenital cancer. CDR3 nucleotide sequence: TGTGCCTGGAGTGCTCACAGGGGCGGCTTTCATGAGCAGTTCTTC. Translated, it gives CAWSAHRGGFHEQFF.